Listed here are 11 T cell receptor beta chains from one sample, sequenced in a study of shared clonotypes between healthy human individuals. Naive-designated CD8 cells lacked CD45RO, were positively enriched for CCR7, and omitted terminally differentiated effector memory CD45RA+ cells. Data came from immunoSEQ multiplex PCR; TCRdb stores just in-frame clones and leaves some out. The repertoire has about 750,000 clones, 80% to 95% of them found once; the top ten carry about 24%. Sequenced: naive CD8+ T cells sorted from blood. The receptors stem from a man younger than 45 in good health.

This clone was counted only a few times. This chain links TRBV7-9 with TRBJ2-2; 8 bases are a match to TRBD2. The CDR3 contains 15 residues. Trimming cost V 5 bases and J 3 bases; bases outside gene matches: 5. CDR1 is SEHNR and CDR2 is FQNEAQ in the germline V gene (reference sequence). CDR3 loop: CASSLREGYTGELFF. The CDR3, as DNA: TGTGCCAGCAGCCTACGGGAGGGTTACACCGGGGAGCTGTTTTTT.

This sequence joins TRBV29-1 and TRBJ2-3; D not certain. The CDR3 is 14 amino acids. V was trimmed by 0 bases and J by 6 bases, leaving 13 bases between them. The germline V gene has CDR1 SQVTM and CDR2 ANQGSEA. The CDR3 loop is CSVEDLSASDTQYF. For the CDR3, the DNA is TGCAGCGTTGAAGATCTAAGCGCTAGTGATACGCAGTATTTT.

This clone came up once. The chain is built from TRBV28 and TRBJ1-3; 8 bases map to TRBD1. Germline V gene data show CDR1 as MDHEN and CDR2 as SYDVKM. The junction had 11 bases not matched to a gene; V was cut back by 8 bases and J by 8 bases. The CDR3 extends over 14 amino acids. This chain's CDR3 is CASGQLDRADTIYF. The CDR3 bases are TGTGCCAGCGGACAATTGGACAGGGCTGACACCATATATTTT.

This clone was seen just once. This chain links TRBV27 with TRBJ2-2; D unclear. The CDR3 length is 15 residues. Germline V lookup: CDR1 MNHEY, CDR2 SMNVEV (reference sequence). Trimming left V 1 base short and J 5 bases short, with 11 bases between. CDR3 coding DNA: TGTGCCAGCAGTTTATTTGGTAGCATAACCGGGGAGCTGTTTTTT. Its translation: CASSLFGSITGELFF.

About this clone: Other DNA variants within this sample encode the same CDR3. The rearrangement uses TRBV19 and TRBJ2-7; tentative D call: TRBD1 (5 bases). The V gene's germline CDR1 is LNHDA and CDR2 SQIVND (reference sequence). The CDR3 loop spans 14 amino acids. V was clipped by 2 bases and J by 2 bases, with 10 bases between them. CDR3 DNA sequence: TGTGCCAGTAGTATATCAGGGCCGACCTACGAGCAGTACTTC. Translation: CASSISGPTYEQYF.

This chain links TRBV6-5 with TRBJ2-2; 7 nucleotides line up with TRBD2. The V and J ends lost 5 bases and 4 bases, in that order; junction bases with no gene match: 4. This CDR3 comprises 14 residues. Per germline, CDR1 MNHEY and CDR2 SVGAGI. The CDR3, as DNA: TGTGCCAGCAGTAGACTAGCTGCCACCGGGGAGCTGTTTTTT. Its protein product is CASSRLAATGELFF.

The V gene is TRBV7-6, the J gene TRBJ2-7; possible D gene TRBD2, 8 bases. Germline lookup yields CDR1 SGHVS and CDR2 FNYEAQ. This CDR3 comprises 15 residues. Trimming cost V 7 bases and J 2 bases, with 18 bases left between them. The CDR3 bases are TGTGCCAGCACCAGGGGGGCGGGAGGAACCTACGAGCAGTACTTC. This translates into CASTRGAGGTYEQYF.

This clone has a single count. The genes are TRBV7-2 and TRBJ1-2; unclear D gene. The V end was cut by 2 bases, the J end by 2 bases, with 9 bases between. This CDR3 is 14 amino acids long. Germline V lookup: CDR1 SGHTA, CDR2 FQGNSA. CDR3 bases: TGTGCCAGCAGCTTAACCGGGGAGAACTATGGCTACACCTTC. Translation gives CASSLTGENYGYTF.

The V gene is TRBV29-1, the J gene TRBJ1-1; D uncertain. There are 13 residues in the CDR3. V was pared by 4 bases and J by 1 base, with 10 bases between. The V gene's germline CDR1 is SQVTM and CDR2 ANQGSEA. This CDR3 is CSVGRIGNTEAFF. Here the CDR3 DNA reads TGCAGCGTTGGAAGGATTGGGAACACTGAAGCTTTCTTT.

The genes are TRBV7-2 and TRBJ2-3; the D gene is possibly TRBD1 (5 bases). CDR1 is SGHTA, CDR2 FQGNSA, per germline. V was pared by 2 bases and J by 1 base, with 10 bases between. There are 15 residues in the CDR3. CDR3 in amino acids: CASSLWLGGTDTQYF. For the CDR3, the DNA is TGTGCCAGCAGCTTATGGTTAGGGGGCACAGATACGCAGTATTTT.

V is TRBV30 and J is TRBJ1-2, with TRBD1 identical over 12 bases. The CDR3 has 14 residues. The germline gives CDR1 GTSNPN, CDR2 SVGIG (reference sequence). V was clipped by 0 bases and J by 8 bases; unmatched bases: 4. The CDR3 reads CAWSVGQGAFGYTF. The CDR3 DNA reads as TGTGCCTGGAGTGTGGGACAGGGGGCGTTCGGCTACACCTTC.